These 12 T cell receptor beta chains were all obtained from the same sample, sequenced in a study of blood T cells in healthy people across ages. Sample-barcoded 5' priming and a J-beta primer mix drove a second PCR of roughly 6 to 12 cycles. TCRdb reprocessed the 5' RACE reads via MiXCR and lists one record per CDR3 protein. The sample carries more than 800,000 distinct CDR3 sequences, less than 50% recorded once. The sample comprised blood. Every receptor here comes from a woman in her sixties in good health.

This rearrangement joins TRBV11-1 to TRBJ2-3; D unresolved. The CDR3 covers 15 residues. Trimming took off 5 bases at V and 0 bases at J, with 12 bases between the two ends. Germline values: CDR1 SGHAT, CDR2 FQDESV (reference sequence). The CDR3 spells CASSPGPASTDTQYF. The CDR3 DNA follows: TGTGCCAGCAGCCCCGGCCCCGCCAGCACAGATACGCAGTATTTT.

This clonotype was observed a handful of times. CDR3 sequence: CASSLARGNEQYF. DNA of the CDR3: TGTGCCAGCAGCTTAGCTCGGGGGAACGAGCAGTACTTC. The rearrangement links TRBV7-8 to TRBJ2-7; TRBD2 might be the D (6 bases). From germline, CDR1 is SGHVS and CDR2 FQNEAQ. Trimming removed 0 bases at V and 5 bases at J, with 8 bases between. This CDR3 spans 13 amino acids.

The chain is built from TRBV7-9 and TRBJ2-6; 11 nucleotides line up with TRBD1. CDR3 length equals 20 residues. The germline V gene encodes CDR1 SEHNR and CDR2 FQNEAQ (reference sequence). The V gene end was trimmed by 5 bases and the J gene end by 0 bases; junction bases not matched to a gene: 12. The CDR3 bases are TGTGCCAGCAGCCCATCCACCGGGACAGGGGGTATCTCTGGGGCCAACGTCCTGACTTTC. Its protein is CASSPSTGTGGISGANVLTF.

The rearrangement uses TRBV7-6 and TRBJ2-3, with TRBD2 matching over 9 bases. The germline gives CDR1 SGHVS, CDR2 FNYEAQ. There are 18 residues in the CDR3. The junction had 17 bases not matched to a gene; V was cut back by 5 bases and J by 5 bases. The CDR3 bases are TGTGCCAGCAGCCCCTCGCCAGGCGGCGGGAGGGCAGGAGATACGCAGTATTTT. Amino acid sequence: CASSPSPGGGRAGDTQYF.

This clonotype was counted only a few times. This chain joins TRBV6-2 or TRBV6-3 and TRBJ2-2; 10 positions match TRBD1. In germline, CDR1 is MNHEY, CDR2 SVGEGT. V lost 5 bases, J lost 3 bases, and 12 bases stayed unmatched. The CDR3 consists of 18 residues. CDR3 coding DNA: TGTGCCAGCAGTACTATCGGGACAGGGGCGTTTGACACCGGGGAGCTGTTTTTT. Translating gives CASSTIGTGAFDTGELFF.

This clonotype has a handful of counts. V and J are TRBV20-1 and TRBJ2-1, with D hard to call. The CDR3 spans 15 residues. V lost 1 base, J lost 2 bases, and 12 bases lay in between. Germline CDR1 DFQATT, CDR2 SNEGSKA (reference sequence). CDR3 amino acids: CSARAIPGTYNEQFF. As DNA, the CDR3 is TGCAGTGCTAGAGCGATACCGGGTACCTACAATGAGCAGTTCTTC.

The CDR3 nucleotides read TGCGCCAGCAGCCCGGGGACTAGAAATAGAGAGACCCAGTACTTC. Encoded protein: CASSPGTRNRETQYF. The rearrangement uses TRBV5-1 and TRBJ2-5, with 8 positions matching TRBD2. Looked up from germline, CDR1 is SGHRS and CDR2 is YFSETQ. Trimming removed 4 bases from V and 4 bases from J; junction bases left unmatched: 9. There are 15 residues in the CDR3.

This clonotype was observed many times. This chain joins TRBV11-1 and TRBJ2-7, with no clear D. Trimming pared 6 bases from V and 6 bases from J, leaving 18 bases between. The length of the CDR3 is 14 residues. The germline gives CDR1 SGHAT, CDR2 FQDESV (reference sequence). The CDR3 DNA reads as TGTGCCAGCAGTATTCGCCTCGGAGCGACCGAGCAGTACTTC. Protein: CASSIRLGATEQYF.

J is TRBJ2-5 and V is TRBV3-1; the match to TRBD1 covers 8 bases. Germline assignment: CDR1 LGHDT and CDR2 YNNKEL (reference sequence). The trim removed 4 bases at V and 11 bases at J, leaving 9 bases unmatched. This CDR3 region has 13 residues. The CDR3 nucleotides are TGTGCCAGCAGCCCACAGGGGGACAATGAGCAGTACTTC. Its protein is CASSPQGDNEQYF.

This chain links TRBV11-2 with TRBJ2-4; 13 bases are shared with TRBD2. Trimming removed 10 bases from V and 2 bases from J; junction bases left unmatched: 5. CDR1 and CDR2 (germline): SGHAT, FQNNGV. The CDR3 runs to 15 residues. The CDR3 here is CATRTSGSSKNIQYF. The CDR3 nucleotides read TGTGCCACCAGGACTAGCGGGAGTTCCAAAAACATTCAGTACTTC.

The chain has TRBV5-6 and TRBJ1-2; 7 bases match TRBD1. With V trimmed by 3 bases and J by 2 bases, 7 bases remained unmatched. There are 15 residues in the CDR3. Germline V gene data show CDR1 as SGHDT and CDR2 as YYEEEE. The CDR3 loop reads CASSSLETGNYGYTF. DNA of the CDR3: TGTGCCAGCAGCTCCCTGGAGACAGGGAACTATGGCTACACCTTC.

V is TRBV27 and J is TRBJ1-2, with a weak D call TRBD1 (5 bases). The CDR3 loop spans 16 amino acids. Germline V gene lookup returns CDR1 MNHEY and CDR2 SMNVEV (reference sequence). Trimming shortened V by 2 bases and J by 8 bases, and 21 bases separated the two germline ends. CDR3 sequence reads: CASSLKARRGGDGYTF. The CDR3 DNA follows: TGTGCCAGCAGTTTAAAAGCGAGGAGAGGAGGGGACGGCTACACCTTC.